The clone carrying this T cell receptor beta chain was seen only a few times. The antigen is not known. This specimen comes from a study of T cell repertoires in cytomegalovirus infection. Overall study context: Matching HLA type and CMV infection were both indicated by public TCR beta signatures. Regarding the study as a whole: It was HLA-C-restricted CMV-specific TCR beta clonotypes that dominated the response ex vivo. Identification of carriers of CMV plus the relevant HLA was performed using cumulative public TCR beta family frequency.

Using its own MiXCR run on the reads, TCRdb lists one record per CDR3 protein. Counted here are 200,000 or so distinct CDR3 sequences, roughly a fifth occurring once; the ten biggest clones make up around 2.7%. The CDR3 is 15 residues long. V was cut by 5 bases and J by 2 bases, with 19 bases left in between. Germline V CDR1 and CDR2: DFQATT, SNEGSKA (reference sequence). The chain joins TRBV20-1 to TRBJ2-7, with D unresolved. The TCR was taken from a human donor in good health (CMV status not recorded). Some clones in this sample may be carry-over from other donors' samples. Sequences were obtained from PBMCs. The CDR3 is CSAQAIGFGPYEQYF. The CDR3, as DNA: TGCAGTGCTCAAGCAATCGGGTTCGGTCCCTACGAGCAGTACTTC.